The sequence of this T cell receptor beta chain was determined in a study of metastatic and nonmetastatic thyroid tumors. Overall study context: Peripheral blood and tumor or nodule samples from malignant and benign thyroid patients were compared. Overall study results and limits: For both blood and tumor, malignant thyroid tumors reportedly showed significantly higher TCR beta diversity than benign nodules did.

As originally analysed: Building a distant-metastasis classifier for papillary thyroid cancer drew on CDR3 differences across clinicopathological groups. TCRdb re-analyzed the PCR reads using MiXCR. Here the V and J calls rest on TCRdb's processing, not on the authors' analysis. The data show tens of thousands of clones, roughly 15% seen once. Thyroid surgery had not been preceded by any treatment in any patient. This clone came up many times. Its specificity is unknown. The TCR originated in a female donor with papillary thyroid cancer or a benign thyroid nodule (not recorded which). Some clones in this sample may be carry-over from other donors' samples. The sequencing input was blood.

The CDR3: CASSLGTVGDTEAFF. The CDR3 DNA sequence: TGTGCCAGCAGCTTAGGGACAGTGGGTGACACTGAAGCTTTCTTT. The chain employs TRBV7-9 and TRBJ1-1; D may be TRBD1 (6 bases). The V gene's germline CDR1 is SEHNR and CDR2 FQNEAQ (reference sequence). The ends were cut back, 1 base at V and 3 bases at J, with 12 bases in the middle. The CDR3 loop spans 15 amino acids.